One sample yielded the 30 T cell receptor beta chains listed below, sequenced in a study of blood T cells in healthy people across ages. Combining a sample-barcoded 5' primer with a J-beta primer mix, a second PCR ran for roughly 7 to 12 cycles. TCRdb processed the 5' RACE reads anew with MiXCR; each CDR3 protein has one entry. The data show 790,000 or so distinct CDR3 sequences, roughly 46% seen once. The sample comprised blood. These receptors came from a man older than 75 in good health.

The rearrangement uses TRBV29-1 and TRBJ2-3; a weak D match, TRBD2 (5 bases). CDR1 is SQVTM and CDR2 is ANQGSEA in the germline V gene. Between the trimmed V and J ends, which lost 4 bases and 0 bases, there was a span of 8 bases. The CDR3 loop spans 13 amino acids. CDR3: CSVAGSSTDTQYF. Here the CDR3 DNA reads TGCAGCGTTGCGGGGAGCAGCACAGATACGCAGTATTTT.

The chain is built from TRBV28 and TRBJ1-6, with TRBD1 identical over 7 bases. CDR3 length equals 15 residues. The germline gives CDR1 MDHEN, CDR2 SYDVKM. V shed 6 bases and J 10 bases; nucleotides not matched to a gene: 12. The CDR3 spells CASRGQLLLGSPLHF. DNA of the CDR3: TGTGCCAGCAGGGGACAGTTACTGCTTGGGTCACCCCTCCACTTT.

This clonotype showed up just a few times. The chain has TRBV28 and TRBJ2-1; 7 bases align to TRBD1. The germline V gene encodes CDR1 MDHEN and CDR2 SYDVKM. V shed 7 bases, J shed 9 bases, and the junction held 9 bases outside the gene matches. The CDR3 consists of 13 residues. The CDR3 DNA follows: TGTGCCAGCACCGGGACAGTACTTGCTGAGCAGTTCTTC. Amino acid sequence: CASTGTVLAEQFF. Variable domain in full (rest from reference TRBV28 and TRBJ2-1): DVKVTQSSRYLVKRTGEKVFLECVQDMDHENMFWYRQDPGLGLRLIYFSYDVKMKEKGDIPEGYSVSREKKERFSLILESASTNQTSMYLCASTGTVLAEQFFGPGTRLTVL.

This chain uses TRBV5-5 with TRBJ2-1; D unclear. Germline-derived CDR1 and CDR2 are SGHKS and YYEKEE (reference sequence). CDR3 length: 16 amino acids. The V end was cut by 0 bases, the J end by 3 bases, with 13 bases between. Here the CDR3 reads CASSLDTPRDYNEQFF. In DNA form, the CDR3 reads TGTGCCAGCAGCTTGGATACACCGAGAGACTACAATGAGCAGTTCTTC.

This rearrangement joins TRBV6-2 or TRBV6-3 to TRBJ1-1; a possible D gene is TRBD1 (6 bases). Germline CDR1 and CDR2: MNHEY and SVGEGT. Trimming cost V 4 bases and J 1 base, with 7 bases left between them. This CDR3 region has 13 residues. In nucleotides, the CDR3 is TGTGCCAGCAGTTGGACAGAGAACACTGAAGCTTTCTTT. Translating it yields CASSWTENTEAFF.

The chain has TRBV4-3 and TRBJ2-1; 12 positions match TRBD2. V lost 0 bases, J lost 8 bases, and 5 bases stayed unmatched. This CDR3 is built from 16 residues. Germline V gives CDR1 LGHNA, CDR2 YSLEER. The DNA for the CDR3 is TGCGCCAGCAGCCAAGAGGCTAGCGGGAGGGTAGATGAGCAGTTCTTC. Encoded protein: CASSQEASGRVDEQFF.

As DNA, the CDR3 is TGCAGTGCCACCTGGGCGCTCGGGGCCTCGACCTACGAGCAGTACTTC. Protein: CSATWALGASTYEQYF. The chain carries TRBV20-1 and TRBJ2-7; D possibly uses TRBD1 or TRBD2 (5 bases each). In germline, CDR1 is DFQATT, CDR2 SNEGSKA (reference sequence). The CDR3 loop spans 16 amino acids. V gave up 6 bases and J gave up 2 bases, with 23 bases separating them.

The CDR3 here is CASSPPTSNSYNEQFF. CDR3 sequence (DNA): TGTGCCAGCAGTCCTCCGACTAGCAATTCCTACAATGAGCAGTTCTTC. The chain recombines TRBV28 with TRBJ2-1; TRBD2 aligns across 7 bases. In germline, CDR1 is MDHEN, CDR2 SYDVKM. With V trimmed by 5 bases and J by 1 base, 8 bases remained unmatched. The CDR3 length is 16 residues.

CDR3 sequence: CASSLFWEGSYEQYF. The DNA for the CDR3 is TGTGCCAGCAGCCTCTTTTGGGAGGGATCCTACGAGCAGTACTTC. The chain joins TRBV5-4 to TRBJ2-7, with 7 bases lining up with TRBD2. CDR1 SGHNT and CDR2 YYREEE come from the germline V gene (reference sequence). V dropped 4 bases and J dropped 1; count of bases not matched to a gene: 8. The CDR3 extends over 15 amino acids.

The CDR3 loop is CASTPRTSGRNEQFF. Written as DNA, the CDR3 is TGTGCCAGCACTCCGCGGACTAGCGGGAGAAATGAGCAGTTCTTC. The V and J genes are TRBV6-5 and TRBJ2-1; 13 bases are shared with TRBD2. Germline CDR1 MNHEY, CDR2 SVGAGI. CDR3 length equals 15 residues. The V gene end was trimmed by 7 bases and the J gene end by 7 bases; junction bases not matched to a gene: 7.

A note on this clonotype: A read error may be the cause here, since a much bigger clone is one base away. The chain carries TRBV5-1 and TRBJ2-1; TRBD2 agrees at 14 bases. This CDR3 is built from 15 residues. V lost 6 bases and J lost 8; bases outside the gene matches: 7. Germline V CDR1 and CDR2: SGHRS, YFSETQ. As DNA, the CDR3 is TGCGCCAGCAACGGACTAGCGGGAGGTAGTGATGAGCAGTTCTTC. It translates to CASNGLAGGSDEQFF.

CDR3 sequence (DNA): TGCAGTGCACGTGAGAGCCCCTACAATGAGCAGTTCTTC. Protein product: CSARESPYNEQFF. The rearrangement uses TRBV20-1 and TRBJ2-1; D not certain. The CDR3 runs 13 residues. The germline V and J ends were trimmed by 6 bases and 2 bases, with 11 bases remaining between them. Germline V gene sequence: CDR1 DFQATT, CDR2 SNEGSKA (reference sequence).

As to this clonotype: At one end, the junction sequence differs from germline, possibly due to a read error. The CDR3 protein is CAGSQALESSTDTQYF. CDR3 DNA sequence: TGTGCCGGCAGCCAAGCGCTGGAGTCAAGCACAGATACGCAGTATTTT. The chain uses TRBV4-2 and TRBJ2-3; D unresolved. Germline V gene lookup returns CDR1 LGHNA and CDR2 YNFKEQ. This CDR3 spans 16 amino acids.

This clonotype has a handful of counts. This chain uses TRBV29-1 with TRBJ2-7; a weak D match, TRBD1 (6 bases). Per the germline V gene, CDR1 is SQVTM and CDR2 is ANQGSEA. Deletions cut 7 bases from V and 6 bases from J, with 10 bases between. The CDR3 spans 10 residues. In DNA, the CDR3 is TGCAGCGCCCAGGGGTCCGAGCAGTACTTC. Its protein product is CSAQGSEQYF.

The chain has TRBV20-1 and TRBJ2-4; 9 bases map to TRBD1. The CDR3 is 15 amino acids. V lost 6 bases and J lost 4; bases outside the gene matches: 10. Germline V gene lookup returns CDR1 DFQATT and CDR2 SNEGSKA (reference sequence). The CDR3 spells CSAHPGQGGKNIQYF. The CDR3 coding sequence is TGCAGTGCACACCCGGGACAGGGCGGAAAAAACATTCAGTACTTC.

Notes on this clonotype: Mismatch with germline at one junction end may stem from a read error. The chain combines TRBV4-3 with TRBJ2-7, with D maybe TRBD2 (6 bases). Germline CDR1 is LGHNA and CDR2 is YSLEER. This CDR3 is built from 14 residues. CDR3 region: CANSPGVSSYEQYF. The CDR3, as DNA: TGCGCCAACAGCCCGGGAGTGAGTTCCTACGAGCAGTACTTC.

This clonotype was picked up many times. This chain links TRBV12-3 or TRBV12-4 with TRBJ2-5; no clear D gene. Trimming pared 6 bases from V and 4 bases from J, leaving 15 bases between. The CDR3 extends over 14 amino acids. The CDR3 spells CASSRSVGLETQYF. The CDR3, as DNA: TGTGCCAGCAGCCGAAGTGTTGGTCTAGAGACCCAGTACTTC.

Turning to this clonotype: It may be a read error: a sequence one base away is much more abundant. The gene calls are TRBV7-6 and TRBJ2-1; D may be TRBD2 (6 bases). The CDR3 totals 13 residues. Per the germline V gene, CDR1 is SGHVS and CDR2 is FNYEAQ. V was shortened by 3 bases and J by 5 bases, with 8 bases between the two germline ends. CDR3 nucleotides: TGTGCCAGCAGCTTCGGGAGTCACAATGAGCAGTTCTTC. It specifies CASSFGSHNEQFF.

In its sample, this clonotype was seen a few times. The J gene is TRBJ1-4, the V gene TRBV2, with TRBD1 as a possible D gene (5 bases). The V end was cut by 6 bases, the J end by 6 bases, with 17 bases between. The CDR3 runs to 15 residues. The germline CDR1 and CDR2 sequences are SNHLY and FYNNEI. CDR3 sequence (DNA): TGTGCCAGCAGGACGCTCGGGGCCGCCTATGAAAAACTGTTTTTT. This encodes CASRTLGAAYEKLFF.

This clonotype turned up a few times. This chain uses TRBV29-1 with TRBJ2-3; tentatively, D is TRBD1 (6 bases). This CDR3 comprises 13 residues. The germline V gene has CDR1 SQVTM and CDR2 ANQGSEA. V was trimmed by 4 bases and J by 6 bases, leaving 14 bases between them. The CDR3 spells CSVGAGVSDTQYF. The DNA for the CDR3 is TGCAGCGTTGGGGCAGGGGTTTCGGATACGCAGTATTTT.

This clonotype was seen a single time. The genes are TRBV7-9 and TRBJ2-2; D unclear. The length of the CDR3 is 14 residues. CDR1 SEHNR and CDR2 FQNEAQ come from the germline V gene (reference sequence). The V end was cut by 5 bases, the J end by 6 bases, with 13 bases between. CDR3 bases: TGTGCCAGCAGCCAAACGTGGGGTTCCGGGGAGCTGTTTTTT. This gives the protein CASSQTWGSGELFF.

This clonotype turned up a few times. The rearrangement joins TRBV9 to TRBJ2-1; 8 bases line up with TRBD2. The length of the CDR3 is 16 residues. CDR1 and CDR2 from the germline V gene are SGDLS and YYNGEE. Trimming at V came to 0 bases and at J to 7 bases, leaving 9 bases not matched to a gene. The CDR3 spells CASSVGDGRALNEQFF. The CDR3 DNA is TGTGCCAGCAGCGTAGGGGACGGGAGGGCCTTGAATGAGCAGTTCTTC.

The chain links TRBV29-1 to TRBJ2-1; D call uncertain. The CDR3 loop spans 12 amino acids. CDR1 and CDR2 (germline): SQVTM, ANQGSEA. The V end was cut by 6 bases, the J end by 7 bases, with 13 bases between. The CDR3 nucleotides are TGCAGCGTCTCCAACTGGCAGAATGAGCAGTTCTTC. It codes for CSVSNWQNEQFF.

The V gene is TRBV15, the J gene TRBJ2-1; TRBD2 matches 12 bases. Germline CDR1 is LNHNV and CDR2 is YYDKDF (reference sequence). Germline trimming cut 1 base from V and 3 bases from J; bases unmatched to any gene: 10. CDR3 length: 19 amino acids. CDR3 nucleotides: TGTGCCACCAGCAGAGCCCTCCCTAGCGGGGGGGCGGGCTACAATGAGCAGTTCTTC. It encodes CATSRALPSGGAGYNEQFF.

There are many counts of this clonotype. The chain carries TRBV19 and TRBJ2-4; possibly TRBD1 for D (6 bases). Germline CDR1 reads LNHDA; CDR2 reads SQIVND (reference sequence). The CDR3 runs 16 residues. V was cut by 7 bases and J by 0 bases, with 16 bases left in between. The CDR3 DNA reads as TGTGCCAGTAATCCGGACAGCCAACTAGCCAAAAACATTCAGTACTTC. As protein: CASNPDSQLAKNIQYF.

Ten or more counts support this clonotype. The chain links TRBV5-1 to TRBJ2-1, with 9 bases fitting TRBD1. Germline CDR1 is SGHRS and CDR2 is YFSETQ. V lost 3 bases, J lost 4 bases, and 8 bases stayed unmatched. The CDR3 totals 16 residues. The CDR3 coding sequence is TGCGCCAGCAGCTCCATTACAGGGGGCCAATACAATGAGCAGTTCTTC. This gives the protein CASSSITGGQYNEQFF.

In DNA form, the CDR3 reads TGCAGCGTTGAAGACTGGGTAGTAGGGGAGACCCAGTACTTC. Translating it yields CSVEDWVVGETQYF. J is TRBJ2-5 and V is TRBV29-1; unclear D gene. V lost 0 bases and J 5 bases, leaving 13 bases between the germline ends. Germline CDR1 SQVTM, CDR2 ANQGSEA. CDR3 length: 14 residues.

This chain connects TRBV6-2 or TRBV6-3 to TRBJ2-1, with no clear D. V dropped 8 bases and J dropped 3 bases, with 8 bases sitting between them. The germline gives CDR1 MNHEY, CDR2 SVGEGT. This CDR3 is 12 amino acids long. This chain's CDR3 is CASFDHYNEQFF. The DNA of the CDR3 is TGTGCCAGCTTTGACCACTACAATGAGCAGTTCTTC.

This clonotype was detected only once. A single base separates this from a much larger clone, so it may be a read error. This rearrangement joins TRBV10-3 to TRBJ2-1; TRBD1 might be the D (5 bases). The J call could be wrong; TRBJ2-7 is a better fit for the DNA end. The CDR3 totals 16 residues. The germline CDR1 and CDR2 sequences are ENHRY and SYGVKD. The CDR3: CAISGTGLSSYNEQYF. The DNA of the CDR3 is TGTGCCATCAGTGGAACAGGCCTAAGCTCCTACAATGAGCAGTACTTC.

The chain uses TRBV5-6 and TRBJ2-7; perhaps D is TRBD1 or TRBD2 (5 bases each). CDR1 is SGHDT, CDR2 YYEEEE, per germline. V was cut by 3 bases and J by 2 bases, with 15 bases left in between. This CDR3 region has 15 residues. CDR3 in DNA: TGTGCCAGCAGCTCTACCGGGACGGACCCCTACGAGCAGTACTTC. Translation gives CASSSTGTDPYEQYF.